This is a list of T cell receptor beta chains from one sample in a study of T cell repertoires in cytomegalovirus infection. Their cognate antigens are unknown. One entry per CDR3 protein results from TCRdb running MiXCR on the reads. This repertoire shows about 920,000 distinct CDR3 sequences, about a third found once; its top ten account for over 10%. The sequenced sample was cultured CD8+ T cells from PBMCs, obtained from culture after CMV antigen stimulation. The receptors were gathered from a human donor in good health (CMV status not recorded). Some clones in this sample may be carry-over from other donors' samples. The CDR3 runs from the conserved cysteine through the conserved F or W. The D gene is left open where the match is weak. The size field is filled for only some rows; it gives once, few, many or a size class.

J gene | clone size | V gene | D gene | CDR3 protein | CDR3 DNA
TRBJ2-1 | few | TRBV7-9 | TRBD1 | CASSLGADRVTNEQFF | TGTGCCAGCAGCTTAGGGGCGGACAGGGTTACCAATGAGCAGTTCTTC
TRBJ2-3 | . | TRBV10-2 | . | CAIRGGATDTQYF | TGCGCCATTAGAGGGGGGGCGACAGATACGCAGTATTTT
TRBJ2-3 | few | TRBV7-2 | . | CASSLGLRQTDTQYF | TGTGCCAGCAGCTTAGGGTTGAGACAGACAGATACGCAGTATTTT
TRBJ1-2 | few | TRBV20-1 | . | CSAPVGENNYGYTF | TGCAGTGCCCCGGTCGGGGAAAATAACTATGGCTACACCTTC
TRBJ2-6 | few | TRBV12-3/TRBV12-4 | . | CASSSRAISGANVLTF | TGTGCCAGCAGTTCCCGGGCCATCTCTGGGGCCAACGTCCTGACTTTC
TRBJ2-3 | many | TRBV28 | TRBD2 | CASRSTPGLAGTTDTQYF | TGTGCCAGCAGATCGACCCCCGGACTAGCGGGGACCACAGATACGCAGTATTTT
TRBJ2-1 | . | TRBV4-3 | . | CASSQSRGLDNEQFF | TGCGCCAGCAGCCAGTCGAGAGGGCTCGACAATGAGCAGTTCTTC
TRBJ2-1 | . | TRBV6-7 | . | CASTIKVEGSYNEQFF | TGTGCCAGCACAATTAAGGTCGAAGGCTCCTACAATGAGCAGTTCTTC
TRBJ1-1 | few | TRBV10-3 | . | CAIRTDIQRNTEAFF | TGTGCCATCAGGACGGACATACAAAGGAACACTGAAGCTTTCTTT
TRBJ2-7 | . | TRBV10-1 | TRBD1 | CASSARQGSYEQYF | TGCGCCAGCAGTGCAAGACAGGGATCCTACGAGCAGTACTTC
TRBJ2-7 | few | TRBV12-3/TRBV12-4 | . | CASLGASGTYEQYF | TGTGCCAGCCTGGGGGCTTCGGGGACCTACGAGCAGTACTTC
TRBJ2-1 | few | TRBV4-3 | TRBD2 | CASSQDPGGAGYNEQFF | TGCGCCAGCAGCCAAGATCCCGGGGGGGCCGGGTACAATGAGCAGTTCTTC
TRBJ1-5 | few | TRBV15 | . | CATSRDRADPQHF | TGTGCCACCAGCAGAGATAGGGCAGACCCCCAGCATTTT
TRBJ2-3 | . | TRBV6-6 | . | CASIWDPIGDTQYF | TGTGCCAGCATCTGGGACCCTATAGGAGATACGCAGTATTTT
TRBJ1-2 | few | TRBV12-3/TRBV12-4 | . | CASSRGGNGYTF | TGTGCCAGCAGCCGCGGGGGCAATGGCTACACCTTC
TRBJ1-2 | many | TRBV7-2 | . | CASSLRPRGWGYTF | TGTGCCAGCAGCTTACGTCCCAGGGGCTGGGGCTACACCTTC
TRBJ2-1 | few | TRBV6-2/TRBV6-3 | . | CASSYVRGGEQFF | TGTGCCAGCAGTTACGTCAGGGGCGGTGAGCAGTTCTTC
TRBJ2-2 | few | TRBV6-2/TRBV6-3 | TRBD2 | CASSDLGGAATGELFF | TGTGCCAGCAGTGACCTCGGGGGGGCCGCCACCGGGGAGCTGTTTTTT
TRBJ2-1 | many | TRBV10-3 | TRBD2 | CAITLAGTYNEQFF | TGTGCCATCACCCTAGCGGGGACCTACAATGAGCAGTTCTTC
TRBJ2-1 | . | TRBV3-1 | . | CASRNGTYNEQFF | TGTGCCAGCAGGAACGGGACTTACAATGAGCAGTTCTTC
TRBJ2-3 | few | TRBV9 | . | CASSAAGDTQYF | TGTGCCAGCAGCGCCGCCGGGGATACGCAGTATTTT
TRBJ1-2 | . | TRBV7-6 | TRBD1 | CASSLGPSRGTGKGGYSF | TGTGCCAGCAGCTTAGGTCCCTCCCGTGGGACAGGGAAGGGTGGCTACAGCTTC
TRBJ2-1 | . | TRBV5-3 | . | CASSFEALSSYNEQFF | TGTGCCAGCAGCTTTGAGGCCCTAAGCTCCTACAATGAGCAGTTCTTC
TRBJ1-2 | few | TRBV27 | . | CASSPQENYGYTF | TGTGCCAGCAGTCCGCAGGAAAACTATGGCTACACCTTC
TRBJ2-1 | . | TRBV6-2/TRBV6-3 | . | CASSYSRGYEQFF | TGTGCCAGCAGTTACTCTCGGGGATATGAGCAGTTCTTC
TRBJ2-1 | . | TRBV9 | . | CASSLFDGGNEQFF | TGTGCCAGCAGCCTCTTCGATGGGGGGAATGAGCAGTTCTTC
TRBJ2-2 | . | TRBV7-6 | . | CASIALPGAKEELFF | TGTGCCAGCATCGCGTTACCGGGCGCGAAAGAGGAGCTGTTTTTT
TRBJ2-2 | . | TRBV6-1 | . | CASSGRGRANTGELFF | TGTGCCAGCAGTGGTAGGGGCAGGGCAAACACCGGGGAGCTGTTTTTT
TRBJ2-1 | . | TRBV27 | TRBD2 | CASIRGWGLADNEQFF | TGTGCCAGCATCCGAGGGTGGGGACTAGCCGACAATGAGCAGTTCTTC
TRBJ2-3 | . | TRBV12-3/TRBV12-4 | . | CASSPPGLAFTDTQYF | TGTGCCAGCAGTCCACCGGGACTGGCTTTCACAGATACGCAGTATTTT
TRBJ2-2 | few | TRBV27 | TRBD2 | CASSLWASGGNTGELFF | TGTGCCAGCAGTTTATGGGCTAGCGGGGGGAACACCGGGGAGCTGTTTTTT
TRBJ2-3 | . | TRBV7-6 | . | CASSLGTQGADTQYF | TGTGCCAGCAGCTTAGGAACCCAAGGCGCAGATACGCAGTATTTT
TRBJ2-3 | few | TRBV29-1 | . | CSVYGASSTDTQYF | TGCAGCGTTTACGGCGCCTCTAGCACAGATACGCAGTATTTT
TRBJ1-2 | . | TRBV6-1 | . | CASRERTNYGYTF | TGTGCCAGCAGGGAGAGAACCAACTATGGCTACACCTTC
TRBJ1-4 | few | TRBV20-1 | . | CSASDWLVATNEKLFF | TGCAGTGCTAGTGATTGGTTGGTTGCAACTAATGAAAAACTGTTTTTT
TRBJ2-1 | . | TRBV20-1 | . | CSARDRGQPRWGQFF | TGCAGTGCTAGAGATCGGGGACAACCACGGTGGGGGCAGTTCTTC
TRBJ1-4 | . | TRBV13 | . | CASSQWGIEKLFF | TGTGCCAGCAGCCAGTGGGGGATTGAAAAACTGTTTTTT
TRBJ1-2 | many | TRBV7-8 | . | CASTIQVGRLKNGYTF | TGTGCCAGCACTATCCAAGTGGGCAGGTTGAAGAATGGCTACACCTTC
TRBJ2-3 | . | TRBV12-3/TRBV12-4 | TRBD1 | CASSLTGDRTDTQYF | TGTGCCAGCAGTTTAACAGGGGACCGCACAGATACGCAGTATTTT
TRBJ2-1 | many | TRBV6-1 | . | CASMGMVPADEQFF | TGTGCCTCCATGGGAATGGTGCCCGCCGATGAGCAGTTCTTC
TRBJ2-7 | . | TRBV19 | . | CASSTWDLSYEQYF | TGTGCCAGTAGCACCTGGGATCTCTCCTACGAGCAGTACTTC
TRBJ1-1 | . | TRBV14 | TRBD1 | CASSQDQGARTEAFF | TGTGCCAGCAGCCAAGATCAGGGGGCGCGGACTGAAGCTTTCTTT
TRBJ2-1 | . | TRBV27 | TRBD1 | CASSFRDRYVLDNEQFF | TGTGCCAGCAGTTTCCGGGACAGATATGTACTGGACAATGAGCAGTTCTTC
TRBJ2-1 | few | TRBV5-6 | . | CASSLEGAGPANEQFF | TGTGCCAGCAGCTTGGAAGGGGCAGGCCCGGCCAATGAGCAGTTCTTC